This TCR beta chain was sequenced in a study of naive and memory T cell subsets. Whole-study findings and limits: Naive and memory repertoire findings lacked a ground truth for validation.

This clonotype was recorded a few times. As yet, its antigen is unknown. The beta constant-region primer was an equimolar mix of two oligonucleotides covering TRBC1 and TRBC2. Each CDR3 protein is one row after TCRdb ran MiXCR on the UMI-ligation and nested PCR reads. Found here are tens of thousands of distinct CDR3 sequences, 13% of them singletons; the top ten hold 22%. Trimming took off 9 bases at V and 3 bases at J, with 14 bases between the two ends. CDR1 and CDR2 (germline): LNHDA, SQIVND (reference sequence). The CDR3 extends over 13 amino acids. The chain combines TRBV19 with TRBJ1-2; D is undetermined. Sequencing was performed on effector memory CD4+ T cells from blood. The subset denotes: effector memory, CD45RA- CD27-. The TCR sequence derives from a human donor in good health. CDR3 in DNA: TGTGCCAGCACCCAGGACGGAGACTATGGCTACACCTTC. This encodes CASTQDGDYGYTF.